These 27 T cell receptor beta chains were all obtained from the same sample, sequenced in a study of circulating and synovial CD4+ cells in juvenile arthritis. TCRdb's table, derived via immunoSEQ multiplex PCR, lists solely in-frame clones and lacks some. This table holds about 36,000 clones, about 94% found once. Material: CD4+ T cells from blood. Receptor source: a human donor with juvenile idiopathic arthritis.

The V and J genes are TRBV6-5 and TRBJ2-4; 12 bases match TRBD2. This CDR3 is built from 15 residues. V trimming: 7 bases; J trimming: 4 bases; junction bases outside the gene matches: 5. The germline CDR1 and CDR2 sequences are MNHEY and SVGAGI. This CDR3 is CASTPSGGAKNIQYF. The CDR3 nucleotides are TGTGCCAGCACCCCTAGCGGGGGGGCTAAAAACATTCAGTACTTC.

The gene calls are TRBV9 and TRBJ2-6, with D perhaps matching TRBD1 (6 bases). V dropped 4 bases and J dropped 2 bases, with 25 bases sitting between them. The germline gives CDR1 SGDLS, CDR2 YYNGEE. The CDR3 covers 20 residues. The CDR3 protein is CASSKTGAYFSLAGANVLTF. The DNA for the CDR3 is TGTGCCAGCAGCAAGACAGGAGCATATTTCTCTCTGGCTGGGGCCAACGTCCTGACTTTC.

To note about this clone: Other DNA sequences within the sample encode an identical CDR3. The chain couples TRBV30 to TRBJ1-6, with TRBD1 matching over 9 bases. The V and J ends lost 3 bases and 13 bases, in that order; junction bases with no gene match: 10. Per germline, CDR1 GTSNPN and CDR2 SVGIG (reference sequence). The CDR3 covers 14 residues. CDR3 sequence (DNA): TGTGCCTGGAGGGCCGGACAGGGGTCATCCCCCCTCCACTTT. Protein sequence: CAWRAGQGSSPLHF.

V and J are TRBV5-8 and TRBJ1-5; possible D gene TRBD1, 5 bases. The length of the CDR3 is 12 residues. The germline CDR1 and CDR2 sequences are SGHTS and YDEGEE. V was clipped by 0 bases and J by 16 bases, with 14 bases between them. CDR3 amino acids: CASSLVGRGHHF. CDR3 coding DNA: TGTGCCAGCAGCTTGGTGGGTAGGGGTCACCATTTT.

The V and J genes are TRBV27 and TRBJ2-5, with 13 bases that match TRBD2. Trimming at V came to 8 bases and at J to 5 bases, leaving 14 bases not matched to a gene. Germline CDR1 and CDR2: MNHEY and SMNVEV (reference sequence). There are 17 residues in the CDR3. The CDR3 spells CASGRLAGGSRKETQYF. The CDR3 DNA sequence: TGTGCCAGCGGTAGACTAGCGGGGGGCTCCCGTAAGGAGACCCAGTACTTC.

This rearrangement joins TRBV10-3 to TRBJ2-2; 8 positions agree with TRBD1. The length of the CDR3 is 16 residues. V shed 6 bases and J 3 bases; nucleotides not matched to a gene: 9. Germline CDR1 ENHRY, CDR2 SYGVKD. The CDR3 region has the DNA TGTGCCATCAGGACGGACAGGGTGGCGGACACCGGGGAGCTGTTTTTT. Its protein product is CAIRTDRVADTGELFF.

This sequence joins TRBV15 and TRBJ2-7; weak D call: TRBD2 (5 bases). The CDR3 consists of 15 residues. Germline assignment: CDR1 LNHNV and CDR2 YYDKDF (reference sequence). V gave up 3 bases and J gave up 3 bases, with 15 bases separating them. CDR3 sequence (DNA): TGTGCCACCAGCAGGGGCGCCGTGACTAACTACGAGCAGTACTTC. Protein: CATSRGAVTNYEQYF. Filled out from reference TRBV15 and TRBJ2-7, the complete variable domain reads DAMVIQNPRYQVTQFGKPVTLSCSQTLNHNVMYWYQQKSSQAPKLLFHYYDKDFNNEADTPDNFQSRRPNTSFCFLDIRSPGLGDTAMYLCATSRGAVTNYEQYFGPGTRLTVT.

For this clone: The sample holds other DNA sequences that translate to the same CDR3. This chain connects TRBV9 to TRBJ1-6; 7 bases are shared with TRBD1. The CDR3 contains 14 residues. CDR1 and CDR2 (germline): SGDLS, YYNGEE. The ends lost 6 bases at V and 5 bases at J; junction bases unmatched: 5. CDR3 in DNA: TGTGCCAGCACCGGGACAGTCAATAATTCACCCCTCCACTTT. The encoded protein is CASTGTVNNSPLHF.

The chain combines TRBV14 with TRBJ2-3; weak D call: TRBD1 (6 bases). Trimming took off 1 base at V and 2 bases at J, with 10 bases between the two ends. Germline V gives CDR1 SGHDN, CDR2 FVKESK. The CDR3 extends over 15 amino acids. As DNA, the CDR3 is TGTGCCAGCAGCCAAGGAGGACAGATCACAGATACGCAGTATTTT. It is translated as CASSQGGQITDTQYF.

This chain connects TRBV5-6 to TRBJ2-2; D is possibly TRBD2 (5 bases). V shed 2 bases and J shed 5 bases, with 10 bases lying between them. In germline, CDR1 is SGHDT, CDR2 YYEEEE. The CDR3 covers 14 residues. The CDR3 bases are TGTGCCAGCAGCTTTGGGCGGGTAACCGGGGAGCTGTTTTTT. Its translation: CASSFGRVTGELFF.

The V and J genes are TRBV20-1 and TRBJ1-2; 7 bases agree with TRBD1. CDR3 length: 11 amino acids. The germline CDR1 and CDR2 sequences are DFQATT and SNEGSKA (reference sequence). J was trimmed by 6 bases and V by 5 bases; bases with no gene match: 3. The CDR3 spells CSAQQGHGYTF. For the CDR3, the DNA is TGCAGTGCTCAACAGGGGCATGGCTACACCTTC.

The J gene is TRBJ1-2, the V gene TRBV29-1; possibly TRBD1 for D (6 bases). Germline-derived CDR1 and CDR2 are SQVTM and ANQGSEA. The ends were cut back, 6 bases at V and 3 bases at J, with 11 bases in the middle. The CDR3 length is 12 residues. DNA of the CDR3: TGCAGCGTACAAGGGACATACTATGGCTACACCTTC. Translated: CSVQGTYYGYTF.

This chain joins TRBV5-6 and TRBJ1-6, with 9 bases aligning to TRBD1. J gave up 7 bases and V 4 bases, and 3 bases lay outside the gene matches. Germline-derived CDR1 and CDR2 are SGHDT and YYEEEE. CDR3 length: 14 amino acids. The CDR3 is CASSVQGANSPLHF. In nucleotides, the CDR3 is TGTGCCAGCAGCGTACAGGGGGCGAATTCACCCCTCCACTTT.

The chain links TRBV10-3 to TRBJ1-1, with 9 bases identical to TRBD1. The CDR3 runs 14 residues. The junction had 0 bases not matched to a gene; V was cut back by 4 bases and J by 0 bases. The germline V gene has CDR1 ENHRY and CDR2 SYGVKD. CDR3: CAISGQGVNTEAFF. The DNA of the CDR3 is TGTGCCATCAGTGGACAGGGGGTGAACACTGAAGCTTTCTTT.

This clone was seen only a few times. The rearrangement uses TRBV19 and TRBJ2-1; 12 bases align to TRBD2. J was trimmed by 3 bases and V by 9 bases; bases with no gene match: 6. This CDR3 spans 15 amino acids. Germline loops: CDR1 LNHDA, CDR2 SQIVND (reference sequence). In nucleotides, the CDR3 is TGTGCCAGCGACCGGACTAGCGGGGACTACAATGAGCAGTTCTTC. This gives the protein CASDRTSGDYNEQFF.

This chain links TRBV2 with TRBJ1-3; TRBD1 agrees at 9 bases. The CDR3 extends over 16 amino acids. CDR1 SNHLY and CDR2 FYNNEI come from the germline V gene. V lost 6 bases and J lost 0; bases outside the gene matches: 6. In nucleotides, the CDR3 is TGTGCCAGCAGCCTCCGGGACAGGGCCTCTGGAAACACCATATATTTT. It translates to CASSLRDRASGNTIYF.

This rearrangement joins TRBV2 to TRBJ2-1, with TRBD2 identical over 14 bases. V dropped 4 bases and J dropped 0; count of bases not matched to a gene: 8. This CDR3 contains 19 residues. Germline assignment: CDR1 SNHLY and CDR2 FYNNEI. CDR3 region: CASSAGLAGAFSSYNEQFF. DNA for the CDR3: TGTGCCAGCAGTGCGGGACTAGCGGGGGCCTTTAGCTCCTACAATGAGCAGTTCTTC.

The rearrangement joins TRBV5-1 to TRBJ1-2; D is perhaps TRBD1 (6 bases). V lost 4 bases and J lost 4, with 17 bases in between. The CDR3 contains 15 residues. The V gene's germline CDR1 is SGHRS and CDR2 YFSETQ. CDR3 coding DNA: TGCGCCAGCAGCCTTGGGGGCAGCCCTACCTATGGCTACACCTTC. Translated, it gives CASSLGGSPTYGYTF.

This clone was observed a few times. The V call is TRBV4-3, the J call TRBJ1-4; D call uncertain. The CDR3 is 13 residues long. CDR1 and CDR2 from the germline V gene are LGHNA and YSLEER. V lost 0 bases and J lost 10, with 9 bases in between. The CDR3 region has the DNA TGCGCCAGCAGCCAAGAAAGGAGAGGAAAACTGTTTTTT. It codes for CASSQERRGKLFF.

The V gene is TRBV9, the J gene TRBJ1-1; D unclear. Trimming stripped 0 bases from V and 1 base from J, with 10 bases between. There are 15 residues in the CDR3. Germline values: CDR1 SGDLS, CDR2 YYNGEE. The CDR3 region is CASSVDPGTNTEAFF. CDR3 DNA: TGTGCCAGCAGCGTAGATCCGGGAACGAACACTGAAGCTTTCTTT.

In its sample, this clone was seen once. The rearrangement uses TRBV4-2 and TRBJ1-3, with 8 bases matching TRBD1. There are 15 residues in the CDR3. Per the germline V gene, CDR1 is LGHNA and CDR2 is YNFKEQ. Trimming removed 4 bases from V and 2 bases from J; junction bases left unmatched: 4. The CDR3 reads CASSRGTGPGNTIYF. CDR3 coding DNA: TGTGCCAGCAGCCGGGGGACAGGCCCTGGAAACACCATATATTTT.

The chain couples TRBV10-3 to TRBJ2-1; possibly TRBD1 for D (5 bases). The CDR3 is 15 amino acids. Germline V gene data show CDR1 as ENHRY and CDR2 as SYGVKD. Trimming cost V 2 bases and J 9 bases, with 17 bases left between them. This chain's CDR3 is CAISEDPEGVREQFF. Here the CDR3 DNA reads TGTGCCATCAGTGAGGATCCGGAAGGGGTACGTGAGCAGTTCTTC.

The chain uses TRBV7-8 and TRBJ1-2, with a weak D call TRBD1 (5 bases). Trimming removed 2 bases from V and 1 base from J, with 11 bases in between. In germline, CDR1 is SGHVS, CDR2 FQNEAQ. The CDR3 sequence is 15 residues long. The CDR3 region has the DNA TGTGCCAGCAGCTTACAGGGCGGGGTTAACTATGGCTACACCTTC. Its protein is CASSLQGGVNYGYTF.

The chain links TRBV4-1 to TRBJ2-7, with no clear D. The CDR3 consists of 14 residues. Germline V gives CDR1 MGHRA, CDR2 YSYEKL. V was clipped by 0 bases and J by 6 bases, with 12 bases between them. The CDR3 sequence is CASSQDNTPREQYF. The CDR3 region has the DNA TGCGCCAGCAGCCAAGATAATACACCCCGCGAGCAGTACTTC.

The rearrangement joins TRBV19 to TRBJ2-2; TRBD2 matches at 7 bases. The V and J ends lost 5 bases and 7 bases, in that order; junction bases with no gene match: 13. Germline CDR1 and CDR2: LNHDA and SQIVND (reference sequence). This CDR3 comprises 16 residues. The DNA for the CDR3 is TGTGCCAGTAGTTCGGGGAGGGCTCGAGTGGTCGGGGAGCTGTTTTTT. The encoded protein is CASSSGRARVVGELFF.

The chain joins TRBV5-5 to TRBJ1-2, with no clear D. Germline lookup yields CDR1 SGHKS and CDR2 YYEKEE (reference sequence). The CDR3 is 12 residues long. Trimming shortened V by 4 bases and J by 6 bases, and 10 bases separated the two germline ends. The CDR3 region has the DNA TGTGCCAGCAGCCCAGACTTGAATGGCTACACCTTC. Protein sequence: CASSPDLNGYTF.

This rearrangement joins TRBV6-5 to TRBJ2-2; maybe TRBD2 (6 bases). The ends were cut back, 2 bases at V and 5 bases at J, with 9 bases in the middle. Germline lookup yields CDR1 MNHEY and CDR2 SVGAGI. This CDR3 is built from 14 residues. The CDR3 region is CASSYRELTGELFF. As DNA, the CDR3 is TGTGCCAGCAGTTACCGGGAGCTTACCGGGGAGCTGTTTTTT.